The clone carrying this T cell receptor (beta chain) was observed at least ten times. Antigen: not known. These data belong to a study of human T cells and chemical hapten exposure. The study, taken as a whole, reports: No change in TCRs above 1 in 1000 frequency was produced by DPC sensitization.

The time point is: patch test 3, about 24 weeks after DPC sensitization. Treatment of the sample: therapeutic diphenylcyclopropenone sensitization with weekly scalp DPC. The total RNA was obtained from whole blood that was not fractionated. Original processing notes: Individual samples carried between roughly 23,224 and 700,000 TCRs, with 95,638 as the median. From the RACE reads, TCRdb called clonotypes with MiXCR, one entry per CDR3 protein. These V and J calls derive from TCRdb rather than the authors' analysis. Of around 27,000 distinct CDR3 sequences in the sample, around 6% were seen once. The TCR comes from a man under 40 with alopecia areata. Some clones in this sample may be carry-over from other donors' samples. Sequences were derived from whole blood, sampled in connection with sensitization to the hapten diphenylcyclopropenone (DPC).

CDR3 bases: TGTGCATCCCAACCACAACGGGAATCCTACAATGAGCAGTTCTTC. This gives the protein CASQPQRESYNEQFF. J is TRBJ2-1 and V is TRBV10-3; D is perhaps TRBD2 (5 bases). CDR1 ENHRY and CDR2 SYGVKD come from the germline V gene. The CDR3 covers 15 residues.